This entry features one TCR beta chain sequence. Antigen: not known. Multiplex touch-down PCR with TRB-A/B primers amplified rearranged V-D-J TRB sequences. In TCRdb, the multiplex PCR reads were re-called with MiXCR into one record per CDR3 protein. The sample contains 4,000 to 5,000 distinct CDR3 sequences, roughly a quarter of which appear only once. The CDR3 loop spans 15 amino acids. In germline, CDR1 is SGHRS, CDR2 YFSETQ. The V gene lost 0 bases and the J gene lost 0 bases, with 9 bases spanning the gap. The sample originates from a study of T cell repertoires in aging, cancer and after chemotherapy. General observations from the study: Rebound thymic output was suggested by rising median generation probability during chemotherapy in each cancer cohort.

Amplification of TCR beta used genomic DNA extracted from peripheral blood. Sequenced input: blood. The rearrangement joins TRBV5-1 to TRBJ1-1, with D possibly TRBD1 on 6 matching bases. This TCR was recovered from a human donor with a blood cancer. The CDR3 nucleotides are TGCGCCAGCAGCTTGGCCGCAGGGGTGAACACTGAAGCTTTCTTT. The encoded protein is CASSLAAGVNTEAFF.